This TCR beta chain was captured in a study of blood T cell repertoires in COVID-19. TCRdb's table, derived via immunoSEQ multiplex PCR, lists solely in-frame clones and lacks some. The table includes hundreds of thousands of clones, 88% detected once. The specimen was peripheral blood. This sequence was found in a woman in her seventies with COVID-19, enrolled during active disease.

CDR3 amino acids: CAWSQDRGFEAFF. The CDR3 coding sequence is TGTGCCTGGAGCCAGGACAGGGGGTTTGAAGCTTTCTTT. The chain joins TRBV30 to TRBJ1-1; 10 bases are a match to TRBD1. The CDR3 covers 13 residues. Per germline, CDR1 GTSNPN and CDR2 SVGIG (reference sequence). V dropped 3 bases and J dropped 7; count of bases not matched to a gene: 5.